The rows below give T cell receptor beta chains drawn from one sample of a study of vaccination effects on CD4 cells after COVID-19. Antigen specificity for these receptors is unknown. Assay used: immunoSEQ multiplex PCR; TCRdb lists only in-frame clones, some missing. Of roughly 25,000 clones listed, roughly two thirds are singletons. The sample consisted of CD4+ T cells from PBMCs cultured with SARS-CoV-2 spike peptides, taken before COVID-19 vaccination. These receptors all stem from a human donor who received a COVID-19 vaccine. The CDR3 runs from the conserved cysteine through the conserved F or W. D genes are given only for firm matches. A row's size may be missing; if present it is once, few, many or a size class.

v_call,d_call,j_call,clone_size,cdr3_nt,cdr3_aa
TRBV15,-,TRBJ2-5,-,TGTGCCACCAGCAGAGAGTCCGCAGGCCAAGAGACCCAGTACTTC,CATSRESAGQETQYF
TRBV5-1,TRBD2,TRBJ2-7,once,TGCGCCAGCAGCGGCCTAGCGGGAGGATACTACGAGCAGTACTTC,CASSGLAGGYYEQYF
TRBV12-3/TRBV12-4,TRBD1,TRBJ1-5,-,TGTGCCAGCCGCGGACAGGGGGATCAGCCCCAGCATTTT,CASRGQGDQPQHF
TRBV27,TRBD1,TRBJ2-5,once,TGTGCCAGCAGTTTCAGGGGGCGATCGGAGACCCAGTACTTC,CASSFRGRSETQYF
TRBV3-1/TRBV3-2,-,TRBJ1-2,-,TGTGCCAGCAGCCAAAGCTCGAACTATGGCTACACCTTC,CASSQSSNYGYTF
TRBV6-4,TRBD1,TRBJ2-3,-,TGTGCCAGCAGTATCGGGACAGTCGCAGATACGCAGTATTTT,CASSIGTVADTQYF
TRBV3-1/TRBV3-2,-,TRBJ2-3,-,TGTGCCAGCAGGGTCGGAGGAATGAACACAGATACGCAGTATTTT,CASRVGGMNTDTQYF
TRBV6-6,-,TRBJ2-2,few,TGTGCCAGCAGTCCATCCCGGGCCGGGGAGCTGTTTTTT,CASSPSRAGELFF
TRBV4-2,-,TRBJ2-7,-,TGTGCCAGCAGCCAAGATACGGACCCCTCCTACGAGCAGTACTTC,CASSQDTDPSYEQYF
TRBV6-1,TRBD1,TRBJ1-6,few,TGTGCCAGCAGTGAAGAGGGGGGGACAGGGTATTCACCCCTCCACTTT,CASSEEGGTGYSPLHF
TRBV19,TRBD1,TRBJ1-5,-,TGTGCCAGTAGTATCCGACAGGGGGTTAGCAATCAGCCCCAGCATTTT,CASSIRQGVSNQPQHF
TRBV5-4,TRBD1,TRBJ1-1,-,TGTGCCAGCAGCTTAGGACAGGGAGTGGGTAACACTGAAGCTTTCTTT,CASSLGQGVGNTEAFF
TRBV5-1,-,TRBJ2-5,-,TGCGCCAGCAGCCCTGGGCTAGTTCAAGAGACCCAGTACTTC,CASSPGLVQETQYF